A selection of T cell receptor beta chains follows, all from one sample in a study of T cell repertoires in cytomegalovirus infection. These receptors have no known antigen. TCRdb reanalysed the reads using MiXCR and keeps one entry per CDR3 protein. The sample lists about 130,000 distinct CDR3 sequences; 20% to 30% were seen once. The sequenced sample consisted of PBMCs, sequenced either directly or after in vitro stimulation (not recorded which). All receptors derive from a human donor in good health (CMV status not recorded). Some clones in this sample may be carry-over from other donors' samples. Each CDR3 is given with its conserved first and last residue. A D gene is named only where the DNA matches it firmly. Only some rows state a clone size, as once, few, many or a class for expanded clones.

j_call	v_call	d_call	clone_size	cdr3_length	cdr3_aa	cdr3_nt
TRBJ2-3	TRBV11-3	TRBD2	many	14	CASSLAGGQDTQYF	TGTGCCAGCAGCTTAGCGGGAGGCCAGGATACGCAGTATTTT
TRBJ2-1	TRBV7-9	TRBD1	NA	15	CASSPRGTADNEQFF	TGTGCCAGCAGCCCCAGGGGGACAGCCGACAATGAGCAGTTCTTC
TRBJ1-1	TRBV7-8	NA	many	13	CASSPFGGTEAFF	TGTGCCAGCAGCCCTTTCGGGGGCACTGAAGCTTTCTTT
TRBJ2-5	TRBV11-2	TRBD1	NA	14	CASSLRQGRETQYF	TGTGCCAGCAGCCTAAGACAGGGGCGAGAGACCCAGTACTTC
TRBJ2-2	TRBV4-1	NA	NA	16	CASSQMWGAGTGELFF	TGCGCCAGCAGCCAAATGTGGGGGGCAGGCACCGGGGAGCTGTTTTTT
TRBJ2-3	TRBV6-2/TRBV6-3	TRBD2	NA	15	CASRTSGSQTDTQYF	TGTGCCAGCCGAACCAGCGGGAGTCAAACAGATACGCAGTATTTT
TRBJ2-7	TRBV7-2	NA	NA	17	CASSLDPDILVTYEQYF	TGTGCCAGCAGCCTAGACCCGGACATCCTAGTTACCTACGAGCAGTACTTC
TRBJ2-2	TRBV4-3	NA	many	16	CASSRTTNANTGELFF	TGCGCCAGCAGCCGGACAACTAACGCGAACACCGGGGAGCTGTTTTTT
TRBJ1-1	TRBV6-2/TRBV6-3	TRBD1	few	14	CASTATGGYTEAFF	TGTGCCAGCACCGCAACAGGGGGCTATACTGAAGCTTTCTTT
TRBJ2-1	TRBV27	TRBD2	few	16	CASSPTSASGRNEQFF	TGTGCCAGCAGTCCAACCAGTGCTAGCGGGAGAAATGAGCAGTTCTTC
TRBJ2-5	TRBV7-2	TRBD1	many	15	CASSPRQGKTETQYF	TGTGCCAGCAGCCCCAGACAGGGGAAGACAGAGACCCAGTACTTC
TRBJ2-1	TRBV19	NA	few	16	CASSISGRTGGDEQFF	TGTGCCAGTAGTATTTCCGGGCGGACGGGGGGCGATGAGCAGTTCTTC
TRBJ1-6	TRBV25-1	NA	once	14	CASSPIGENSPLHF	TGTGCCAGCAGCCCCATTGGCGAAAATTCACCCCTCCACTTT
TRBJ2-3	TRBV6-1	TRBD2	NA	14	CASSTSGSSDTQYF	TGTGCCAGCAGCACTAGCGGGAGCTCAGATACGCAGTATTTT
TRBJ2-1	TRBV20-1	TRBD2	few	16	CSGQGPSGRAGNEQFF	TGCAGCGGACAGGGGCCTAGCGGGAGGGCCGGGAATGAGCAGTTCTTC
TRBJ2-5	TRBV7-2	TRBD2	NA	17	CASSLGEGWVLQETQYF	TGTGCCAGCAGCTTAGGGGAGGGATGGGTCCTCCAAGAGACCCAGTACTTC
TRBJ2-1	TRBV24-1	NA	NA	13	CATSGYSYNEQFF	TGTGCCACCAGCGGGTACTCCTACAATGAGCAGTTCTTC
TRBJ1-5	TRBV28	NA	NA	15	CASSLYLGVDQPQHF	TGTGCCAGCAGTTTATACCTGGGAGTAGATCAGCCCCAGCATTTT
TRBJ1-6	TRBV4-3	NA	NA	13	CASSPENNSPLHF	TGCGCCAGCAGCCCGGAGAATAATTCACCCCTCCACTTT
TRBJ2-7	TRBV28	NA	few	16	CASSSPGQGNSYEQYF	TGTGCCAGCAGTTCCCCCGGGCAGGGGAACTCCTACGAGCAGTACTTC
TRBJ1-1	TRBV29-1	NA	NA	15	CSARRAESMNTEAFF	TGCAGCGCCCGAAGGGCAGAAAGCATGAACACTGAAGCTTTCTTT
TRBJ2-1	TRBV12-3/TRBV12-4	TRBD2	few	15	CASSLMGLGPNEQFF	TGTGCCAGCAGTTTGATGGGACTAGGGCCCAATGAGCAGTTCTTC
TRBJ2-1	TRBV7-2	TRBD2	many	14	CASSWGGRSNEQFF	TGTGCCAGCAGCTGGGGAGGGCGCAGTAATGAGCAGTTCTTC
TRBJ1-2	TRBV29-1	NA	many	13	CSVAAGTNYGYTF	TGCAGCGTTGCGGCAGGCACTAACTATGGCTACACCTTC
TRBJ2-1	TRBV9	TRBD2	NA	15	CASSVLSGRVDEQFF	TGTGCCAGCAGCGTATTGAGCGGGAGGGTGGATGAGCAGTTCTTC
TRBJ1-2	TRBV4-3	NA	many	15	CASSQELLRGGGYTF	TGCGCCAGCAGCCAGGAGCTCCTCCGAGGGGGTGGCTACACCTTC
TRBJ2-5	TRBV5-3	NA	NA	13	CASNSLAEETQYF	TGTGCCAGCAACTCTCTAGCAGAAGAGACCCAGTACTTC
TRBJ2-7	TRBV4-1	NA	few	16	CASSHFARGSRYEQYF	TGCGCCAGCAGCCATTTTGCAAGGGGTTCCCGATACGAGCAGTACTTC
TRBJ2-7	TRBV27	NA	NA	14	CAGSLQGGNSEQYF	TGCGCCGGCAGTTTACAGGGAGGGAACTCCGAGCAGTACTTC
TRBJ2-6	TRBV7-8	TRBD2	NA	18	CASSILAGASSGANVLTF	TGTGCCAGCAGCATACTAGCGGGAGCCAGCTCTGGGGCCAACGTCCTGACTTTC
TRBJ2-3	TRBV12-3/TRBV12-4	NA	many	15	CASSPPSRGTDTQYF	TGTGCCAGCAGCCCCCCCAGTCGCGGGACAGATACGCAGTATTTT
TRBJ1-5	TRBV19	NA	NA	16	CASTPGHLYSNQPQHF	TGTGCCAGTACCCCGGGACACCTCTATAGCAATCAGCCCCAGCATTTT
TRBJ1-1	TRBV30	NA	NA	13	CAWSVRPVTEAFF	TGTGCCTGGAGTGTACGACCCGTCACTGAAGCTTTCTTT
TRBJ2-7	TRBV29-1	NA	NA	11	CSARLAREQYF	TGCAGCGCTCGACTGGCCCGGGAGCAGTACTTC
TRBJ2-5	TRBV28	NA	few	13	CASSFPYQETQYF	TGTGCCAGCAGTTTCCCGTACCAAGAGACCCAGTACTTC
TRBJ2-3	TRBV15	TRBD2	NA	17	CATSRDRVSGRRDTQYF	TGTGCCACCAGCAGAGATCGGGTTAGCGGGAGAAGGGATACGCAGTATTTT
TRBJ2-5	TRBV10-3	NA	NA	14	CAIARDSGQETQYF	TGTGCCATCGCCCGGGACAGCGGGCAAGAGACCCAGTACTTC